This record covers a single TCR beta chain. This entry comes from a study of sequential checkpoint blockade in melanoma. Noted treatment: randomized to nivolumab then ipilimumab (arm A) or the reverse (arm B). From thawed PBMCs, live CD3+CD8+ cells negative for CD19 and CD56 were sorted. The table came from immunoSEQ multiplex PCR; TCRdb's copy has only in-frame clones and leaves some out. This sample has under 12,000 clones, with nearly 80% found just once. Trimming shortened V by 8 bases and J by 3 bases, and 17 bases separated the two germline ends. Germline loops: CDR1 SQVTM, CDR2 ANQGSEA. This CDR3 has 13 amino acids.

This receptor was taken from a human donor with melanoma. The sequences come from CD8+ T cells sorted from blood (inferred from file names), collected from a patient given nivolumab and ipilimumab in sequence. The gene calls are TRBV29-1 and TRBJ2-7; weak D call: TRBD1 (6 bases). CDR3 DNA sequence: TGCAGCACTTGGACAGAAGGCATCTACGAGCAGTACTTC. This encodes CSTWTEGIYEQYF.